The table lists the clone carrying this T cell receptor beta chain with many counts. The target antigen is unknown. This record belongs to a study of T-cell reconstitution after alpha-beta-depleted transplantation in children. Findings and limits, study-wide: It was newly produced T cells that mostly accounted for T-cell counts and diversity one year after transplant. Reported findings indicate that, about two months after transplant, alpha-beta T cells came from several hundred expanded clones, which were derived from non-depleted graft cells.

This CDR3 has 11 amino acids. With 10 bases removed from V and 8 bases from J, the gap between germline ends came to 11 bases. Germline CDR1 ENHRY, CDR2 SYGVKD. A TCRbeta library incorporating unique molecular identifiers was prepared. Each CDR3 protein is one row after TCRdb ran MiXCR on the PCR reads. The profile shows around 440,000 distinct CDR3 sequences, 16% of them singletons. The J gene is TRBJ2-2, the V gene TRBV10-3, with a weak D call TRBD1 (6 bases). Sequencing was performed on PBMCs, mostly from graft donor cells, taken 360 days after TCRalphabeta/CD19-depleted stem cell transplant. The TCR comes from a boy under two years old who had a stem cell transplant for Wiskott-Aldrich syndrome, so the T cells may come from the graft donor. CDR3 sequence: CATSGAGELFF. CDR3 sequence (DNA): TGTGCCACCTCAGGGGCTGGGGAGCTGTTTTTT.